This T cell receptor beta chain was identified in a study of shared clonotypes between healthy human individuals. General study points: Larger richness was generally estimated for naive than memory subsets. Sorted-subset samples were not fully sequenced, rarefaction indicated.

This clone was detected once. The antigen is undetermined. The CDR3 is 15 amino acids. Germline values: CDR1 SGHRS, CDR2 YFSETQ. V was shortened by 0 bases and J by 4 bases, with 13 bases between the two germline ends. Terminally differentiated effector memory CD45RA+ cells were excluded from the naive CD8 cells, which were CD45RO-negative and positively selected for CCR7. TCRdb's copy holds only in-frame clones and misses some; the assay was immunoSEQ multiplex PCR. The sample carries around 1.9 million clones, just over 90% recorded once. The sequenced sample was naive CD8+ T cells from PBMCs. This rearrangement joins TRBV5-1 to TRBJ1-1; TRBD1 is a possible D gene (6 bases). This TCR derives from a man younger than 30 in good health. Some clones in this sample may be carry-over from other donors' samples. The CDR3 spells CASSLVVRGSTEAFF. The CDR3 DNA is TGCGCCAGCAGCTTGGTTGTCAGGGGAAGCACTGAAGCTTTCTTT.